Shown below are 12 T cell receptor beta chains from a single sample sequenced in a study of cytomegalovirus exposure and HLA in healthy donors. Both 60 Vbeta primers and 13 Jbeta primers went into the PCR. Data came from immunoSEQ multiplex PCR; TCRdb stores just in-frame clones and leaves some out. The data contain over 65,000 clones, roughly 75% of them singletons. Specimen: PBMCs. These receptors were taken from a man in his forties in good health and CMV-seronegative.

V and J are TRBV25-1 and TRBJ1-1; the match to TRBD1 covers 7 bases. Germline V gene sequence: CDR1 MGHDK, CDR2 SYGVNS. V dropped 5 bases and J dropped 3; count of bases not matched to a gene: 9. The CDR3 covers 15 residues. The CDR3 region is CASSQWTGPYTEAFF. CDR3 DNA: TGTGCCAGCAGTCAGTGGACAGGTCCTTACACTGAAGCTTTCTTT.

J is TRBJ1-1 and V is TRBV2; TRBD1 matches at 9 bases. The germline gives CDR1 SNHLY, CDR2 FYNNEI. The CDR3 runs to 15 residues. After removal of 7 bases from V and 3 bases from J, the junction contained 9 bases not matched to a gene. The CDR3 protein is CASNKGQGTDTEAFF. DNA for the CDR3: TGTGCCAGCAATAAGGGACAGGGTACGGACACTGAAGCTTTCTTT.

This clone was seen a handful of times. The chain has TRBV13 and TRBJ2-5, with 7 bases aligning to TRBD2. The CDR3 consists of 19 residues. Germline V gives CDR1 PRHDT, CDR2 FYEKMQ (reference sequence). The V gene end was trimmed by 6 bases and the J gene end by 4 bases; junction bases not matched to a gene: 23. CDR3 nucleotides: TGTGCCAGCAGTTCGGGTGGGATGGCGGGAGTGGAGGTGGGAGAGACCCAGTACTTC. It specifies CASSSGGMAGVEVGETQYF.

In DNA form, the CDR3 reads TGTGCCAGCAGAGGACAGGGGGCGCCCTACGAGCAGTACTTC. Amino acids: CASRGQGAPYEQYF. V gene TRBV14 combines with J gene TRBJ2-7; TRBD1 matches 11 bases. Germline V CDR1 and CDR2: SGHDN, FVKESK. The V segment lost 6 bases and the J segment 2 bases; nucleotides outside the gene matches: 3. The CDR3 runs to 14 residues.

CDR3 sequence (DNA): TGTGCCAGCAGTGCAGCGAATAATGAAAAACTGTTTTTT. This gives the protein CASSAANNEKLFF. The chain recombines TRBV28 with TRBJ1-4, with D unresolved. Germline values: CDR1 MDHEN, CDR2 SYDVKM. The CDR3 is 13 amino acids. Trimming pared 5 bases from V and 4 bases from J, leaving 8 bases between. Variable domain in full (rest from reference TRBV28 and TRBJ1-4): DVKVTQSSRYLVKRTGEKVFLECVQDMDHENMFWYRQDPGLGLRLIYFSYDVKMKEKGDIPEGYSVSREKKERFSLILESASTNQTSMYLCASSAANNEKLFFGSGTQLSVL.

This chain connects TRBV29-1 to TRBJ1-5, with D maybe TRBD1 (6 bases). CDR1 is SQVTM and CDR2 is ANQGSEA in the germline V gene. The ends were cut back, 6 bases at V and 5 bases at J, with 17 bases in the middle. The CDR3 runs 14 residues. The CDR3 here is CSVAGGDNDQPQHF. CDR3 bases: TGCAGCGTCGCGGGGGGGGACAACGATCAGCCCCAGCATTTT. Full variable domain (rest looked up from reference TRBV29-1 and TRBJ1-5): SAVISQKPSRDICQRGTSLTIQCQVDSQVTMMFWYRQQPGQSLTLIATANQGSEATYESGFVIDKFPISRPNLTFSTLTVSNMSPEDSSIYLCSVAGGDNDQPQHFGDGTRLSIL.

This clone occurred a few times. The chain is built from TRBV7-9 and TRBJ2-7; D is ambiguous. The CDR3 contains 13 residues. Germline-derived CDR1 and CDR2 are SEHNR and FQNEAQ (reference sequence). V lost 1 base, J lost 3 bases, and 7 bases lay in between. The CDR3 protein is CASSLDNIYEQYF. CDR3 nucleotides: TGTGCCAGCAGCTTAGACAATATCTACGAGCAGTACTTC.

CDR3 sequence reads: CASRGLADRVDEQYF. The CDR3 DNA reads as TGTGCCAGCAGGGGGCTAGCGGACAGGGTCGACGAGCAGTACTTC. J is TRBJ2-7 and V is TRBV2; D is perhaps TRBD1 (8 bases). Germline-derived CDR1 and CDR2 are SNHLY and FYNNEI. Trimming stripped 6 bases from V and 5 bases from J, with 20 bases between. The CDR3 extends over 15 amino acids.

The chain combines TRBV6-1 with TRBJ1-1; D is uncertain. Trimming removed 5 bases at V and 1 base at J, with 11 bases between. The CDR3 covers 14 residues. The V gene's germline CDR1 is MNHNS and CDR2 SASEGT. As DNA, the CDR3 is TGTGCCAGCAGTAAACGGTCCGAGAACACTGAAGCTTTCTTT. It codes for CASSKRSENTEAFF.

J is TRBJ2-6 and V is TRBV7-3; 8 bases line up with TRBD1. The CDR3 consists of 19 residues. Germline loops: CDR1 SGHTA, CDR2 FQGTGA. V lost 5 bases and J lost 1; bases outside the gene matches: 13. The CDR3 is CASSLRGQGATSGANVLTF. CDR3 bases: TGTGCCAGCAGCCTCCGGGGGCAGGGGGCAACTTCTGGGGCCAACGTCCTGACTTTC. The variable domain in full, completed from reference TRBV7-3 and TRBJ2-6, reads GAGVSQTPSNKVTEKGKYVELRCDPISGHTALYWYRQSLGQGPEFLIYFQGTGAADDSGLPNDRFFAVRPEGSVSTLKIQRTERGDSAVYLCASSLRGQGATSGANVLTFGAGSRLTVL.

The chain employs TRBV19 and TRBJ2-7; TRBD1 aligns across 9 bases. V gave up 4 bases and J gave up 5 bases; unmatched junction bases: 9. Germline CDR1 is LNHDA and CDR2 is SQIVND (reference sequence). The CDR3 is 15 residues long. The CDR3 DNA reads as TGTGCCAGTAGTAACCGGGACAGGGTCGTCCACGAGCAGTACTTC. Residues: CASSNRDRVVHEQYF.

The gene calls are TRBV5-4 and TRBJ1-3; 7 bases are shared with TRBD1. CDR3 size: 13 residues. V lost 3 bases, J lost 4 bases, and 1 base stayed unmatched. In germline, CDR1 is SGHNT, CDR2 YYREEE (reference sequence). CDR3 amino acids: CASSSGGGNTIYF. Here the CDR3 DNA reads TGTGCCAGCAGCTCAGGGGGAGGAAACACCATATATTTT. The entire variable domain, with the rest obtained from reference TRBV5-4 and TRBJ1-3, is as follows: ETGVTQSPTHLIKTRGQQVTLRCSSQSGHNTVSWYQQALGQGPQFIFQYYREEENGRGNFPPRFSGLQFPNYSSELNVNALELDDSALYLCASSSGGGNTIYFGEGSWLTVV.